These 15 T cell receptor beta chains were all obtained from the same sample, sequenced in a study of T cell repertoires in cytomegalovirus infection. Each CDR3 protein is one row after TCRdb ran MiXCR on the reads. The table shows a few hundred thousand distinct CDR3 sequences, with over 15% occurring only once. The sequenced material came from CD8+ T cells from PBMCs. These receptors were collected from a human donor in good health (CMV status not recorded). Some clones in this sample may be carry-over from other donors' samples.

The genes are TRBV6-2 or TRBV6-3 and TRBJ2-7, with no clear D. The length of the CDR3 is 12 residues. V shed 2 bases and J shed 3 bases, with 5 bases lying between them. CDR1 is MNHEY and CDR2 is SVGEGT in the germline V gene. The CDR3 coding sequence is TGTGCCAGCAGTTACGTGGTCTACGAGCAGTACTTC. Protein: CASSYVVYEQYF.

At least ten counts were recorded for this clonotype. This chain links TRBV7-2 with TRBJ2-3; D perhaps matches TRBD1 (6 bases). CDR3 length equals 16 residues. Germline V gene data show CDR1 as SGHTA and CDR2 as FQGNSA. Trimming cost V 4 bases and J 4 bases, with 18 bases left between them. CDR3: CASSSDSLRRADTQYF. For the CDR3, the DNA is TGTGCCAGCAGCTCGGACAGCCTGAGACGTGCAGATACGCAGTATTTT.

This clonotype has just a few counts. This chain links TRBV20-1 with TRBJ1-1; 9 bases fit TRBD1. The germline V gene encodes CDR1 DFQATT and CDR2 SNEGSKA (reference sequence). The CDR3 runs to 13 residues. The V segment lost 0 bases and the J segment 7 bases; nucleotides outside the gene matches: 3. CDR3 in amino acids: CSARETGGDEAFF. The CDR3 DNA reads as TGCAGTGCTAGAGAAACAGGGGGCGATGAAGCTTTCTTT.

Concerning this clonotype: Since a much larger clone is just one base distant, this may be a read error. V gene TRBV7-3 combines with J gene TRBJ2-7; tentative D call: TRBD1 (6 bases). CDR3 size: 13 residues. V was pared by 5 bases and J by 2 bases, with 10 bases between. Per the germline V gene, CDR1 is SGHTA and CDR2 is FQGTGA. The CDR3 region is CASSGTSPYEQYF. The CDR3, as DNA: TGTGCCAGCAGCGGGACAAGCCCCTACGAGCAGTACTTC.

This chain connects TRBV7-9 to TRBJ2-1; 9 positions match TRBD1. CDR1 and CDR2 (germline): SEHNR, FQNEAQ (reference sequence). The CDR3 contains 12 residues. The DNA of the CDR3 is TGTTCTGCGGGACAGGGACCCTATGAGCAGTTCTTC. This gives the protein CSAGQGPYEQFF.

The sample holds a few counts of this clonotype. The chain has TRBV20-1 and TRBJ2-1, with 11 bases fitting TRBD2. The V gene's germline CDR1 is DFQATT and CDR2 SNEGSKA (reference sequence). Losses at the gene ends were 6 bases for V and 0 bases for J; bases not matched to a gene: 19. This CDR3 is built from 20 residues. The CDR3 coding sequence is TGCAGTGCACGGGGGATAGCGGGGGGGCCCCAGCGAAGCTCCTACAATGAGCAGTTCTTC. Its translation is CSARGIAGGPQRSSYNEQFF.

This clonotype turned up a few times. This chain uses TRBV6-1 with TRBJ2-4; a possible D gene is TRBD2 (5 bases). In germline, CDR1 is MNHNS, CDR2 SASEGT. CDR3 length: 17 residues. The V and J ends lost 10 bases and 0 bases respectively, with 22 bases between them. Written as DNA, the CDR3 is TGTGCCACCGCAGAGGAAGACTATCAACTAGCCAAAAACATTCAGTACTTC. Its protein is CATAEEDYQLAKNIQYF.

This clonotype was detected a few times. The chain combines TRBV2 with TRBJ1-6, with D unresolved. V was pared by 4 bases and J by 10 bases, with 17 bases between. Per germline, CDR1 SNHLY and CDR2 FYNNEI. The CDR3 covers 15 residues. CDR3 sequence: CASSADVLPGSPLHF. In DNA, the CDR3 is TGTGCCAGCAGTGCAGACGTATTGCCAGGATCACCCCTCCACTTT.

This clonotype was found many times. V is TRBV7-2 and J is TRBJ2-1, with 10 bases identical to TRBD2. Germline CDR1 and CDR2: SGHTA and FQGNSA. Trimming at V came to 4 bases and at J to 0 bases, leaving 6 bases not matched to a gene. The CDR3 is made up of 17 amino acids. CDR3 protein: CASSSFIAGGSYNEQFF. The CDR3 DNA is TGTGCCAGCAGCTCGTTTATAGCGGGGGGCTCCTACAATGAGCAGTTCTTC.

This clonotype was detected a few times. The chain links TRBV20-1 to TRBJ2-7; 8 nucleotides match TRBD2. The trim removed 3 bases at V and 2 bases at J, leaving 12 bases unmatched. Germline CDR1 is DFQATT and CDR2 is SNEGSKA (reference sequence). The CDR3 is made up of 16 amino acids. The CDR3 sequence is CSASAWSAGGTYEQYF. CDR3 DNA: TGCAGTGCTAGTGCCTGGTCGGCGGGGGGAACCTACGAGCAGTACTTC.

This rearrangement joins TRBV20-1 to TRBJ2-5, with a weak D call TRBD2 (6 bases). There are 15 residues in the CDR3. Germline CDR1 reads DFQATT; CDR2 reads SNEGSKA (reference sequence). V lost 1 base to trimming and J lost 5 bases, with 17 bases between them. This chain's CDR3 is CSARVFGGGEETQYF. The CDR3 DNA is TGCAGTGCTAGAGTCTTCGGCGGCGGGGAGGAGACCCAGTACTTC.

The chain employs TRBV10-3 and TRBJ2-5; 8 bases map to TRBD2. The CDR3 runs 15 residues. CDR1 is ENHRY and CDR2 is SYGVKD in the germline V gene. V gave up 4 bases and J gave up 5 bases; unmatched junction bases: 9. The CDR3 DNA reads TGTGCCATCAGTGCGACCGGGACTAGGGAGGAGACCCAGTACTTC. Its protein is CAISATGTREETQYF.

This clonotype was observed a handful of times. The chain couples TRBV13 to TRBJ1-2; 12 positions agree with TRBD1. CDR3 length equals 15 residues. Germline CDR1 PRHDT, CDR2 FYEKMQ (reference sequence). The trim removed 5 bases at V and 3 bases at J, leaving 4 bases unmatched. The CDR3 DNA reads TGTGCCAGCAGCCGGGACAGGGGGCAGCACTATGGCTACACCTTC. As protein: CASSRDRGQHYGYTF.

This clonotype appeared many times. The gene calls are TRBV28 and TRBJ2-3; TRBD2 matches at 10 bases. CDR3 size: 18 residues. V gave up 2 bases and J gave up 0 bases; unmatched junction bases: 8. Looked up from germline, CDR1 is MDHEN and CDR2 is SYDVKM. The CDR3 region has the DNA TGTGCCAGCAGTTTAGAGTGGTTAGCGGGGGGCAGCACAGATACGCAGTATTTT. Translated: CASSLEWLAGGSTDTQYF.

This chain uses TRBV10-3 with TRBJ2-7; TRBD2 might be the D (5 bases). The CDR3 is made up of 15 amino acids. The ends were cut back, 4 bases at V and 0 bases at J, with 13 bases in the middle. Per the germline V gene, CDR1 is ENHRY and CDR2 is SYGVKD. CDR3 in DNA: TGTGCCATCAGTGGCGGGCACTTGAGCTCCTACGAGCAGTACTTC. It codes for CAISGGHLSSYEQYF.